These T cell receptor beta chains were read from a single sample in a study of graft-versus-host responses after intestinal transplantation. The table came from immunoSEQ multiplex PCR; TCRdb's copy has only in-frame clones and leaves some out. The data show over 45,000 clones, with about 93% seen just once and 5.5% to 6% held by the top ten. The material sequenced was PBMCs, taken around 27 months after a first intestinal transplant, on the day of a second. These receptors were collected from a human patient who received an intestinal transplant, so some T cells may come from the graft donor. CDR3s include the opening cysteine and the closing phenylalanine or tryptophan. Each record gives: D gene, clone size, J gene, V gene, CDR3 DNA, CDR3 protein. The D gene is left open where the match is weak. Rows give clone size only sometimes, using once, few, many, or a class for an expanded clone.

NA,NA,TRBJ1-5,TRBV10-3,TGTGCCATCAGTGAGGCGGGGGGCAATCAGCCCCAGCATTTT,CAISEAGGNQPQHF
NA,NA,TRBJ2-7,TRBV7-6,TGTGCCAGCAGCGTAGCCCAGGGGTTGTACGAGCAGTACTTC,CASSVAQGLYEQYF
TRBD2,NA,TRBJ2-7,TRBV10-2,TGCGCTAGCACTAGCGGGAGTTCGTACGAGCAGTACTTC,CASTSGSSYEQYF
NA,NA,TRBJ1-6,TRBV7-3,TGTGCCAGCAGCCTCATTTCTACGGAGGTCCACTTT,CASSLISTEVHF
TRBD1,NA,TRBJ1-1,TRBV27,TGTGCCAGCGGGGACAGGGGGCAAAACACTGAAGCTTTCTTT,CASGDRGQNTEAFF
TRBD2,NA,TRBJ2-1,TRBV7-7,TGTGCTAGCAGCTTAGCCGGGGGGGATGAGCAGTTCTTC,CASSLAGGDEQFF
NA,few,TRBJ2-4,TRBV4-1,TGCGCCAGCAGCCAAGAAATACAGAGAGCCAAAAACATTCAGTACTTC,CASSQEIQRAKNIQYF
NA,NA,TRBJ2-2,TRBV7-7,TGTGCTAGCAGGTCCGGGACTAACACCGGGGAGCTGTTTTTT,CASRSGTNTGELFF
NA,few,TRBJ2-7,TRBV7-9,TGTGCCAGCAGCGTCTCCTACGAGCAGTACTTC,CASSVSYEQYF
NA,NA,TRBJ1-5,TRBV19,TGTGCCAGTAGTATAGACAGTAGCATCAATCAGCCCCAGCATTTT,CASSIDSSINQPQHF
TRBD2,NA,TRBJ2-3,TRBV7-9,TGTGCCAGCAGCTTAGCGGCTAGCGGGAGCACAGATACGCAGTATTTT,CASSLAASGSTDTQYF
TRBD1,once,TRBJ1-1,TRBV10-3,TGTGCCATCAGTGCTTGGGAAGGCAGGGGGAGCACTGAAGCTTTCTTT,CAISAWEGRGSTEAFF
NA,NA,TRBJ1-5,TRBV19,TGTGCCAGTAGGTCCGAAGGACCACAGCCCCAGCATTTT,CASRSEGPQPQHF
NA,NA,TRBJ1-3,TRBV6-5,TGTGCCAGCAAATCAGGGTACTCTGGAAACACCATATATTTT,CASKSGYSGNTIYF
TRBD1,NA,TRBJ2-7,TRBV27,TGTGCCAGCAGTCCGGCGGACAGGGCCTCCTACGAGCAGTACTTC,CASSPADRASYEQYF
NA,once,TRBJ2-7,TRBV9,TGTGCCAGCAGCGTAGCAGGGACACCTTACGAGCAGTACTTC,CASSVAGTPYEQYF
NA,NA,TRBJ1-6,TRBV19,TGTGCCAGTAGTTTATACGGGCAGGGAGATTCACCCCTCCACTTT,CASSLYGQGDSPLHF
TRBD1,NA,TRBJ1-4,TRBV7-9,TGTGCCAGCAGCCCAGGACAGGGCTCGGGGGAAAAACTGTTTTTT,CASSPGQGSGEKLFF
NA,NA,TRBJ2-5,TRBV5-8,TGTGCCAGCAGCTGGGGGAGAGGGGAGACCCAGTACTTC,CASSWGRGETQYF
NA,NA,TRBJ2-3,TRBV27,TGTGCCAGCAGTGCTCCGGGACTCCAGAACCATACGCAGTATTTT,CASSAPGLQNHTQYF
TRBD2,few,TRBJ2-5,TRBV30,TGTGCCTGGAGTAGGGGCGGGAGATACGAGACCCAGTACTTC,CAWSRGGRYETQYF
TRBD1,NA,TRBJ1-4,TRBV5-1,TGCGCCAGCAGCTTGAGGACAGGTTCAAAAGAAAAACTGTTTTTT,CASSLRTGSKEKLFF
NA,NA,TRBJ1-2,TRBV5-1,TGCGCCAGCAGCTTGGCAGGGGGCTACACCTTC,CASSLAGGYTF
NA,NA,TRBJ2-3,TRBV29-1,TGCAGCGCCGGGACAAAGTATACAGATACGCAGTATTTT,CSAGTKYTDTQYF
TRBD1,NA,TRBJ1-4,TRBV18,TGTGCCAGCTCACCACGACAGGGGGGCGCCGGGAATGAAAAACTGTTTTTT,CASSPRQGGAGNEKLFF
NA,NA,TRBJ1-2,TRBV6-5,TGTGCCAGCAGTTTGATGACGGGGAACTATGGCTACACCTTC,CASSLMTGNYGYTF
NA,NA,TRBJ2-7,TRBV5-4,TGTGCCAGCAGCTTGGGGGTAGGCACTTACGAGCAGTACTTC,CASSLGVGTYEQYF
TRBD1,NA,TRBJ1-2,TRBV7-4,TGTGCCAGCAGCTCCTGGACAGGGGGCTTTGGCTACACCTTC,CASSSWTGGFGYTF
TRBD2,NA,TRBJ2-5,TRBV30,TGTGCCTGGAGTGCCCTCACTAGCGGGAGAAAAGAGACCCAGTACTTC,CAWSALTSGRKETQYF
TRBD1,NA,TRBJ1-5,TRBV27,TGTGCCAGCAGTTTAAAAGCCCCTGGACAGGGGAGACACAATCAGCCCCAGCATTTT,CASSLKAPGQGRHNQPQHF
NA,once,TRBJ2-7,TRBV6-1,TGTGCCAGCAGGTTGGGAGGCGAGCAGTACTTC,CASRLGGEQYF
NA,NA,TRBJ2-7,TRBV2,TGTGCCAGCAGCGTCCGGGGATTCCAGTCTTATATCCCGGTTACCTACGAGCAGTACTTC,CASSVRGFQSYIPVTYEQYF
TRBD2,NA,TRBJ2-5,TRBV10-1,TGCGCCAGCCGTTCCTTCGCGAGCGGGAGGGCCGAGGGGGAGACCCAGTACTTC,CASRSFASGRAEGETQYF
NA,NA,TRBJ1-2,TRBV27,TGTGCCAGCAGTTTATACCAGGGACCTTTCTATGGCTACACCTTC,CASSLYQGPFYGYTF
NA,once,TRBJ1-3,TRBV9,TGTGCCAGCAGCGTAGGGACGGATGGAAACACCATATATTTT,CASSVGTDGNTIYF
TRBD1,NA,TRBJ1-1,TRBV5-3,TGTGCCAGAAGCTTGACAGGGGAGGGCACTGAAGCTTTCTTT,CARSLTGEGTEAFF
TRBD2,NA,TRBJ2-5,TRBV5-1,TGCGCCAGCAGCTCTGTTGGGGGGGACGAGACCCAGTACTTC,CASSSVGGDETQYF
NA,once,TRBJ2-1,TRBV2,TGTGCCAGCAGTGAGGTCAGGGATCCGAACAATGAGCAGTTCTTC,CASSEVRDPNNEQFF
TRBD2,NA,TRBJ2-7,TRBV7-6,TGTGCCAGCAGCGACGGGACTAGCGCCACGTACTTC,CASSDGTSATYF
NA,NA,TRBJ2-5,TRBV11-2,TGTGCCAGCAGCTTAAACAGGGTTCAAAGTCGGTACTTC,CASSLNRVQSRYF
NA,once,TRBJ2-7,TRBV11-3,TGTGCCAGCAGCCCCGTCCGGGACAACCCCTACGAGCAGTACTTC,CASSPVRDNPYEQYF
NA,NA,TRBJ2-1,TRBV7-9,TGTGCCAGCAGCTTAGGGGCGACTGGGGAGCAGTTCTTC,CASSLGATGEQFF
TRBD1,NA,TRBJ1-5,TRBV28,TGTGCCAGCAGTGACGGACAGGGCAGGCAGCCCCAGCATTTT,CASSDGQGRQPQHF
NA,once,TRBJ2-6,TRBV7-8,TGTGCCAGCAGCTTACGGGCAGGCACCTCTGGGGCCAACGTCCTGACTTTC,CASSLRAGTSGANVLTF
NA,once,TRBJ2-1,TRBV28,TGTGCCAGCAGTTTATCAGGGACCCTTGGCGGGAATGAGCAGTTCTTC,CASSLSGTLGGNEQFF
NA,NA,TRBJ1-6,TRBV5-1,TGCGCCAGCAGCTCCGGACAGATTGTTGGATTTAATTCACCCCTCCACTTT,CASSSGQIVGFNSPLHF
NA,NA,TRBJ2-7,TRBV6-1,TGTGCCAGCCTGGCGGACTATTCCTACGAGCAGTACTTC,CASLADYSYEQYF
NA,NA,TRBJ2-1,TRBV18,TGTGCCAGCTCACCGAGAGAATCGAGAGAGCAGTTCTTC,CASSPRESREQFF